The 9 T cell receptor beta chains below come from one sample, sequenced in a study of blood T cell repertoires in COVID-19. TCRdb's copy holds only in-frame clones and misses some; the assay was immunoSEQ multiplex PCR. Among 150,000 to 200,000 clones, more than 75% were seen once, and the ten largest hold approximately 5.6%. The sample comprised peripheral blood. The origin of the receptors is a man in his forties with active or convalescent COVID-19.

This clone was picked up one time. The J gene is TRBJ2-3, the V gene TRBV9; 9 bases match TRBD1. CDR3 length: 15 residues. Trimming removed 4 bases from V and 4 bases from J; junction bases left unmatched: 7. Germline V gives CDR1 SGDLS, CDR2 YYNGEE. The CDR3 here is CASSRGQGFSDTQYF. CDR3 bases: TGTGCCAGCAGCAGGGGACAGGGTTTTTCAGATACGCAGTATTTT.

The V gene is TRBV7-2, the J gene TRBJ2-3; TRBD2 aligns across 8 bases. This CDR3 contains 16 residues. Germline V gives CDR1 SGHTA, CDR2 FQGNSA. J was trimmed by 0 bases and V by 1 base; bases with no gene match: 3. The CDR3 DNA follows: TGTGCCAGCAGCTTAGACGGGAGGGCTAGCACAGATACGCAGTATTTT. Its protein product is CASSLDGRASTDTQYF.

The rearrangement joins TRBV6-1 to TRBJ2-3; possibly TRBD1 for D (7 bases). Trimming shortened V by 0 bases and J by 1 base, and 14 bases separated the two germline ends. From germline, CDR1 is MNHNS and CDR2 SASEGT. The CDR3 extends over 17 amino acids. The CDR3 sequence is CASSEASAGQRTDTQYF. The CDR3, as DNA: TGTGCCAGCAGTGAAGCCTCGGCGGGACAGCGCACAGATACGCAGTATTTT.

The chain combines TRBV28 with TRBJ2-3; 8 bases match TRBD2. The junction had 6 bases not matched to a gene; V was cut back by 4 bases and J by 0 bases. This CDR3 has 16 residues. Germline lookup yields CDR1 MDHEN and CDR2 SYDVKM. The CDR3 DNA is TGTGCCAGCAGTTCCCCCGCGGGGGGTAGCACAGATACGCAGTATTTT. It encodes CASSSPAGGSTDTQYF.

The J gene is TRBJ2-3, the V gene TRBV5-4, with 9 bases aligning to TRBD2. Germline CDR1 reads SGHNT; CDR2 reads YYREEE (reference sequence). The CDR3 is 15 amino acids. Unmatched junction bases numbered 7, after V lost 5 bases and J lost 3 bases. CDR3 region: CASSTGLARTDTQYF. CDR3 nucleotides: TGTGCCAGCAGTACTGGACTAGCGAGAACAGATACGCAGTATTTT.

A note on this clone: The junction shows a germline mismatch at one end, possibly a read error. The chain combines TRBV18 with TRBJ1-3; D is perhaps TRBD1 (6 bases). Germline CDR1 is KGHSH and CDR2 is LQKENI. The CDR3 covers 16 residues. The CDR3 loop reads CASSRNRGADGYTIYF. CDR3 DNA sequence: TGTGCCAGCTCACGCAATCGGGGGGCTGATGGATACACCATATATTTT.

V is TRBV3-1 (or the pseudogene TRBV3-2) and J is TRBJ1-2; 9 bases agree with TRBD1. Germline V gene data show CDR1 as LGHDT and CDR2 as YNNKEL (reference sequence). The CDR3 is 13 amino acids. With V trimmed by 3 bases and J by 7 bases, 3 bases remained unmatched. In nucleotides, the CDR3 is TGTGCCAGCAGCCACCGACAGGGGGGTGGCTACACCTTC. Translated: CASSHRQGGGYTF.

This chain uses TRBV3-1 (or the pseudogene TRBV3-2) with TRBJ1-5, with D possibly being TRBD1 (6 bases). Germline CDR1 and CDR2: LGHDT and YNNKEL (reference sequence). There are 14 residues in the CDR3. Trimming removed 0 bases from V and 4 bases from J, with 7 bases in between. The CDR3 DNA is TGTGCCAGCAGCCAAGACGACAGGAATCAGCCCCAGCATTTT. Protein: CASSQDDRNQPQHF.

This chain joins TRBV6-6 and TRBJ1-1; a weak D match, TRBD1 (6 bases). The CDR3 has 12 residues. V lost 10 bases and J 1 base, leaving 10 bases between the germline ends. Germline V gene data show CDR1 as MNHNY and CDR2 as SVGAGI (reference sequence). This chain's CDR3 is CANGQTNTEAFF. The CDR3 DNA reads as TGTGCCAATGGACAGACGAACACTGAAGCTTTCTTT.